The rows below give T cell receptor beta chains drawn from one sample of a study of early T cells in non-severe SARS-CoV-2 infection. TCRdb independently ran MiXCR on the 5' RACE reads; one entry per CDR3 protein. The sample gives 80,000 or so distinct CDR3 sequences, 5% to 7% of which show up once; less than 9.5% is in the top ten. The sequenced sample consisted of whole blood. The origin of the receptors is an adult who was a healthcare worker with PCR-confirmed SARS-CoV-2 infection or an uninfected control (not recorded which). Each CDR3 is given with its conserved first and last residue. The D gene is left open where the match is weak. Size values are once, few and many counts, or a class for expanded clones, and some rows have none.

few,14,TRBD1,TRBV7-6,TRBJ2-5,CASSPRDRQETQYF,TGTGCCAGCAGCCCTCGGGACAGACAAGAGACCCAGTACTTC
.,17,.,TRBV29-1,TRBJ1-4,CSASGGVDGATNEKLFF,TGCAGCGCTAGCGGAGGGGTAGACGGAGCAACTAATGAAAAACTGTTTTTT
few,15,TRBD1,TRBV6-5,TRBJ2-2,CASSLGRGWTGELFF,TGTGCCAGCAGTTTAGGCAGGGGGTGGACCGGGGAGCTGTTTTTT
.,13,.,TRBV5-1,TRBJ1-5,CASSFGAGQPQHF,TGCGCCAGCAGCTTCGGGGCAGGGCAGCCCCAGCATTTT
many,15,TRBD2,TRBV6-4,TRBJ2-3,CASSDSAGGPDTQYF,TGTGCCAGCAGTGACTCGGCGGGAGGGCCAGATACGCAGTATTTT
few,16,.,TRBV6-1,TRBJ2-1,CASSRNLQGTTNEQFF,TGTGCCAGCAGCCGAAACTTACAGGGAACCACCAATGAGCAGTTCTTC
few,15,.,TRBV7-2,TRBJ2-1,CASSLGVTTYNEQFF,TGTGCCAGCAGCCTAGGGGTGACCACCTACAATGAGCAGTTCTTC
few,13,.,TRBV6-5,TRBJ2-1,CASGRDGDNEQFF,TGTGCCAGCGGGCGGGACGGGGACAATGAGCAGTTCTTC
many,14,.,TRBV11-2,TRBJ1-1,CASGQRAMNTEAFF,TGTGCCAGCGGACAAAGGGCCATGAACACTGAAGCTTTCTTT
many,14,.,TRBV4-2,TRBJ1-1,CASSQDYRNTEAFF,TGTGCCAGCAGCCAAGACTATAGGAACACTGAAGCTTTCTTT
many,13,.,TRBV19,TRBJ1-1,CASSSQIRTEAFF,TGTGCCAGTAGTAGCCAGATACGCACTGAAGCTTTCTTT
many,14,.,TRBV7-2,TRBJ2-5,CASSSASPRETQYF,TGTGCCAGCAGCTCGGCCTCTCCGAGGGAGACCCAGTACTTC
few,15,.,TRBV5-6,TRBJ2-2,CASSFGSGTSGELFF,TGTGCCAGCAGCTTTGGCAGCGGAACTTCCGGGGAGCTGTTTTTT
many,15,.,TRBV10-3,TRBJ2-5,CAISERASAQETQYF,TGTGCCATCAGTGAGAGGGCTAGCGCACAAGAGACCCAGTACTTC
few,13,.,TRBV14,TRBJ2-5,CASSQDRRKPQYF,TGTGCCAGCAGCCAAGACAGAAGAAAGCCCCAGTACTTC
.,13,.,TRBV6-1,TRBJ1-1,CASSEGGGIEAFF,TGTGCCAGCAGTGAGGGTGGCGGGATTGAAGCTTTCTTT
few,16,TRBD2,TRBV11-2,TRBJ2-1,CASSPTGTSGYNEQFF,TGTGCCAGCAGCCCAACCGGGACTAGCGGCTACAATGAGCAGTTCTTC
few,16,TRBD1,TRBV6-6,TRBJ2-2,CASSYTGTGGTGELFF,TGTGCCAGCAGTTACACCGGGACAGGGGGTACCGGGGAGCTGTTTTTT
many,15,.,TRBV3-1,TRBJ2-2,CASSQVGGTTGELFF,TGTGCCAGCAGCCAAGTAGGAGGGACCACTGGGGAGCTGTTTTTT
.,16,TRBD2,TRBV5-1,TRBJ2-3,CASSSGLAATTDTQYF,TGCGCCAGCAGCTCCGGACTAGCGGCGACCACAGATACGCAGTATTTT
.,14,TRBD1,TRBV7-2,TRBJ1-4,CASSSNRGGEKLFF,TGTGCCAGCAGCTCGAACAGGGGAGGCGAAAAACTGTTTTTT
many,13,.,TRBV24-1,TRBJ2-1,CATSGGARGEQFF,TGTGCCACCAGTGGGGGCGCCCGTGGGGAGCAGTTCTTC
few,18,TRBD2,TRBV14,TRBJ2-5,CASSPSDTGLAGGETQYF,TGTGCCAGCAGCCCCTCAGATACAGGACTAGCGGGTGGCGAGACCCAGTACTTC
many,14,.,TRBV6-2/TRBV6-3,TRBJ1-4,CASTAFSSKEKLFF,TGTGCCAGCACGGCTTTTTCGTCAAAAGAAAAACTGTTTTTT
medium-sized,14,.,TRBV7-6,TRBJ2-5,CASSLSRPPETQYF,TGTGCCAGCAGCTTAAGTCGGCCTCCGGAGACCCAGTACTTC
many,18,TRBD1,TRBV19,TRBJ1-5,CASSIIPRTGYSNQPQHF,TGTGCCAGTAGTATTATTCCCAGGACAGGGTATAGCAATCAGCCCCAGCATTTT
few,13,.,TRBV27,TRBJ1-1,CASSYRWGTEAFF,TGTGCCAGCAGTTATCGGTGGGGCACTGAAGCTTTCTTT